This paragraph covers one T cell receptor beta chain sequence. What it recognizes is unknown. The data belong to a study of a mutant IDH1 vaccine in newly diagnosed glioma. Study information: Patients had received radiotherapy, temozolomide, or both previously, most receiving both.

The time point is: week 35, safety follow-up. A single vaccine dose contained 300 ug of mutant IDH1 20-mer peptide, and topical imiquimod was used with it. The CDR3 runs 14 residues. The germline V gene has CDR1 SGHDT and CDR2 YYEEEE. V lost 1 base to trimming and J lost 14 bases, with 19 bases between them. Assay: immunoSEQ multiplex PCR; the TCRdb copy retains only in-frame clones and omits some. The sample has tens of thousands of clones, almost 85% seen once. Study observations and caveats: Alterations occurring in top peripheral T cell clonotypes seemed unrelated to pseudoprogression. In 80% to 95% of patients, immune responses induced by the vaccine occurred.

This TCR was recovered from a man younger than 35 with glioma. The rearrangement joins TRBV5-6 to TRBJ1-5; a weak D match, TRBD1 (5 bases). This specimen was PBMCs, taken from a glioma patient whose treatment included an IDH1 peptide vaccine. CDR3 DNA sequence: TGTGCCAGCAGCTTGATGGCAGGGCCGACCGGGGAGCATTTT. This translates into CASSLMAGPTGEHF.